This TCR beta chain is drawn from a study of blood T cell repertoires in COVID-19. Sequencing used immunoSEQ multiplex PCR; TCRdb keeps in-frame clones, though not all of them. The sample consists of some 52,000 clones, 90% of them appearing once. Germline CDR1 is SEHNR and CDR2 is FQNEAQ (reference sequence). The CDR3 is 15 residues long. Trimming at V came to 3 bases and at J to 15 bases, leaving 13 bases not matched to a gene. The receptor's source is a human donor in a cohort sampled during active COVID-19. The chain links TRBV7-9 to TRBJ2-1, with TRBD1 matching 11 bases. The sequenced sample was peripheral blood. DNA of the CDR3: TGTGCCAGCAGCTTTACCGGGACAGGGGGTGTTAGAGGGTTCTTC. It codes for CASSFTGTGGVRGFF. Variable domain in full (rest from reference TRBV7-9 and TRBJ2-1): DTGVSQNPRHKITKRGQNVTFRCDPISEHNRLYWYRQTLGQGPEFLTYFQNEAQLEKSRLLSDRFSAERPKGSFSTLEIQRTEQGDSAMYLCASSFTGTGGVRGFFGPGTRLTVL.